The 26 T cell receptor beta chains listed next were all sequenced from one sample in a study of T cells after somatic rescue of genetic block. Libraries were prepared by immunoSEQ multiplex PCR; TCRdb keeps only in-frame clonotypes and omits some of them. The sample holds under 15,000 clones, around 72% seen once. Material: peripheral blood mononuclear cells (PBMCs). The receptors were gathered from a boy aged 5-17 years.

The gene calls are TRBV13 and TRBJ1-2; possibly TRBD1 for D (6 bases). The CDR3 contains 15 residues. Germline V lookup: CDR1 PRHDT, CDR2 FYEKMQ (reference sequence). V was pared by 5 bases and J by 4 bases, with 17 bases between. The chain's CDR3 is CASSPRGGQGYGYTF. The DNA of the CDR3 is TGTGCCAGCAGCCCACGGGGGGGGCAGGGCTATGGCTACACCTTC.

DNA of the CDR3: TGTGCCAGCGCGGGGCAGGGGATAAACTATGGCTACACCTTC. This encodes CASAGQGINYGYTF. The chain combines TRBV2 with TRBJ1-2; weak D call: TRBD1 (6 bases). The CDR3 runs 14 residues. Germline V CDR1 and CDR2: SNHLY, FYNNEI. V was cut by 8 bases and J by 2 bases, with 15 bases left in between.

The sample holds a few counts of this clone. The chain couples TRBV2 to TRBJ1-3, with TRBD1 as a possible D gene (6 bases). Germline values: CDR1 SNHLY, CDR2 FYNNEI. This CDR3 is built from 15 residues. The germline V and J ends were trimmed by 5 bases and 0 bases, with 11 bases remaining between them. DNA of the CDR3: TGTGCCAGCAGTCGGGACATGAGCTCTGGAAACACCATATATTTT. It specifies CASSRDMSSGNTIYF.

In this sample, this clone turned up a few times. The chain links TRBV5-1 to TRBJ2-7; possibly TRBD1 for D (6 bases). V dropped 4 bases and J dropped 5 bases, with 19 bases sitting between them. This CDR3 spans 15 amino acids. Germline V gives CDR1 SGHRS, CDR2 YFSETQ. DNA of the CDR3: TGCGCCAGCAGCCTCCCAGGGGTGCCCTTCGACGAGCAGTACTTC. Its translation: CASSLPGVPFDEQYF. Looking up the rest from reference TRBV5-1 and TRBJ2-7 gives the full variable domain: KAGVTQTPRYLIKTRGQQVTLSCSPISGHRSVSWYQQTPGQGLQFLFEYFSETQRNKGNFPGRFSGRQFSNSRSEMNVSTLELGDSALYLCASSLPGVPFDEQYFGPGTRLTVT.

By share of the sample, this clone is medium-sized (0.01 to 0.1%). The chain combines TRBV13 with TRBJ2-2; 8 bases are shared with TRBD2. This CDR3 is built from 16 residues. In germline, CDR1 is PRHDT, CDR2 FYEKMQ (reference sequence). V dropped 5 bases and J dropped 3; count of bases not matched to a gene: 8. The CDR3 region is CASSPLAGRDTGELFF. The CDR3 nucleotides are TGTGCCAGCAGCCCTTTAGCGGGACGCGACACCGGGGAGCTGTTTTTT.

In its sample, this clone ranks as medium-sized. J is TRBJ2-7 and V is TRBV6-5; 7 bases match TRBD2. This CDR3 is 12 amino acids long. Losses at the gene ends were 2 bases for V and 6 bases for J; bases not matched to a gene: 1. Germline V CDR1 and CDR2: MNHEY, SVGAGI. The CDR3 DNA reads TGTGCCAGCAGTTACCCGGGAGGCGAGCAGTACTTC. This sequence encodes CASSYPGGEQYF.

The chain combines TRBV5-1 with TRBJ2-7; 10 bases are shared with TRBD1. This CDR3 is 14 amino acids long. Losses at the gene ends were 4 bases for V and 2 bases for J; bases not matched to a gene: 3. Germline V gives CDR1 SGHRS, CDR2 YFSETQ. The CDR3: CASSRQGAPYEQYF. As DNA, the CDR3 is TGCGCCAGCAGCCGACAGGGGGCCCCCTACGAGCAGTACTTC.

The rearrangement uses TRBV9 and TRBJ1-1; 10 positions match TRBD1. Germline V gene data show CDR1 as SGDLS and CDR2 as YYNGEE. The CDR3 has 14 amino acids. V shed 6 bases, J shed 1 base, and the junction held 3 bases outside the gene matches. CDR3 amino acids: CASNRQGANTEAFF. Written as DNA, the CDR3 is TGTGCCAGCAACCGACAGGGGGCGAACACTGAAGCTTTCTTT.

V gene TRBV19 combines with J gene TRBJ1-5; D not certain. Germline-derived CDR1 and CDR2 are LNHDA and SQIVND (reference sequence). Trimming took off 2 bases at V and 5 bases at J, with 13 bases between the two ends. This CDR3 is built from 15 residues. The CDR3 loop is CASSITGRDHQPQHF. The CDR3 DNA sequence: TGTGCCAGTAGTATAACGGGGAGGGATCATCAGCCCCAGCATTTT.

The DNA for the CDR3 is TGTGCCAGCAGCGACCGGGACCCGGGGCAGGGAGAGACCCAGTACTTC. It encodes CASSDRDPGQGETQYF. This sequence joins TRBV7-9 and TRBJ2-5; D could derive from TRBD1 or TRBD2 (5 bases each). V was pared by 5 bases and J by 4 bases, with 20 bases between. Germline V CDR1 and CDR2: SEHNR, FQNEAQ (reference sequence). The CDR3 length is 16 residues.

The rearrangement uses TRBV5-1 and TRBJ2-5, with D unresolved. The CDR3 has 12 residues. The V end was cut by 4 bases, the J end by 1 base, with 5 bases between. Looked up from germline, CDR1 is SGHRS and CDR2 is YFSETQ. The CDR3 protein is CASSPSQETQYF. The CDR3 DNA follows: TGCGCCAGCAGCCCCAGCCAAGAGACCCAGTACTTC.

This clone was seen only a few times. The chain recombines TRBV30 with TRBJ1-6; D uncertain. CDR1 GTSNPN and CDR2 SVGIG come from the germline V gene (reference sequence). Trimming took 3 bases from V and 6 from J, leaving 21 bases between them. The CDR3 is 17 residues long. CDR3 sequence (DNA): TGTGCCTGGAGAGACACAAGATCCCGCCCCAGTAATTCACCCCTCCACTTT. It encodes CAWRDTRSRPSNSPLHF.

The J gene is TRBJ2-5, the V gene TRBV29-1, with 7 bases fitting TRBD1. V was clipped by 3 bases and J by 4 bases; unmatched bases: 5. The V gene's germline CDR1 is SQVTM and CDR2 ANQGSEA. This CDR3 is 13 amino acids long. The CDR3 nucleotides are TGCAGCGTTGACGCAGGGGGAGTAGAGACCCAGTACTTC. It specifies CSVDAGGVETQYF.

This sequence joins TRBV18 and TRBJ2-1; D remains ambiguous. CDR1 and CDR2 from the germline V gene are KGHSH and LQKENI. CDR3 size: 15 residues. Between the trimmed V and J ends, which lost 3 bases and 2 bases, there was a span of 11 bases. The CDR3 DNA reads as TGTGCCAGCTCACCTTGGCGGTTCGCCTACAATGAGCAGTTCTTC. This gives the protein CASSPWRFAYNEQFF.

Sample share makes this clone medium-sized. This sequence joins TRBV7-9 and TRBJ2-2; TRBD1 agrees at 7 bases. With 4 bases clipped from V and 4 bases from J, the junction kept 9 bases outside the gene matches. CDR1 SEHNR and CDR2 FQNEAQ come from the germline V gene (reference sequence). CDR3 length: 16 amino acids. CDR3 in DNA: TGTGCCAGCAGCTCCCTAACGGACAGGCTCACCGGGGAGCTGTTTTTT. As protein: CASSSLTDRLTGELFF. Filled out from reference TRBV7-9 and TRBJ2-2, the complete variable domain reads DTGVSQNPRHKITKRGQNVTFRCDPISEHNRLYWYRQTLGQGPEFLTYFQNEAQLEKSRLLSDRFSAERPKGSFSTLEIQRTEQGDSAMYLCASSSLTDRLTGELFFGEGSRLTVL.

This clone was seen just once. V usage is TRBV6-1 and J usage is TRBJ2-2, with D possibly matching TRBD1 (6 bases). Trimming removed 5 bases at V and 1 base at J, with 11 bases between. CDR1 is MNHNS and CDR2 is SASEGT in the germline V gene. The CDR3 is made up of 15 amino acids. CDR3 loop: CASSFQGRNTGELFF. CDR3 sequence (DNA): TGTGCCAGCAGTTTCCAGGGGAGGAACACCGGGGAGCTGTTTTTT.

The CDR3 sequence is CASSSSTGVLLNTRAFF. The CDR3 nucleotides are TGTGCCAGCAGCTCCAGCACGGGAGTCCTTCTGAACACTAGGGCTTTCTTT. This chain uses TRBV7-6 with TRBJ1-1; D remains ambiguous. This CDR3 spans 17 amino acids. The V and J ends lost 4 bases and 11 bases respectively, with 29 bases between them. Germline V gene data show CDR1 as SGHVS and CDR2 as FNYEAQ.

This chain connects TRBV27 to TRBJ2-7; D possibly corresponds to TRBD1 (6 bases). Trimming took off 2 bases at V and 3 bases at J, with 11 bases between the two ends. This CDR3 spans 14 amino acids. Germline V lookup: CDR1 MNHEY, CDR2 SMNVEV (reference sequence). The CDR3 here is CASSLQGPSYEQYF. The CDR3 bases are TGTGCCAGCAGTTTACAGGGGCCAAGCTACGAGCAGTACTTC.

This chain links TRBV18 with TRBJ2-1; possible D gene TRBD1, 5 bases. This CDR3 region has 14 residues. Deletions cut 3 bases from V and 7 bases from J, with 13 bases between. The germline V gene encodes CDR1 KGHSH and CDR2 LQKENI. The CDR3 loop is CASSPRVVFNEQFF. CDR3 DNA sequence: TGTGCCAGCTCACCCAGGGTAGTATTTAATGAGCAGTTCTTC.

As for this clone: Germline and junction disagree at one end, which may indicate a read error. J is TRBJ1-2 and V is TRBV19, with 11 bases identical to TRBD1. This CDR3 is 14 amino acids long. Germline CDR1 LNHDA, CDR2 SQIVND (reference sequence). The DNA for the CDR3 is TGTGCCAGTAGTATAGGAGGACAGGGGGCAAAGCGGTACTTC. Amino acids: CASSIGGQGAKRYF.

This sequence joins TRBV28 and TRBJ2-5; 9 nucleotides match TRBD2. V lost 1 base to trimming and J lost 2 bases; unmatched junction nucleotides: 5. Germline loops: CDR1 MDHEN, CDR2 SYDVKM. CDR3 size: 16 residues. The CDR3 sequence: CASSLSLSGGQETQYF. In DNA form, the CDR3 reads TGTGCCAGCAGTTTATCCCTTAGCGGGGGACAAGAGACCCAGTACTTC.

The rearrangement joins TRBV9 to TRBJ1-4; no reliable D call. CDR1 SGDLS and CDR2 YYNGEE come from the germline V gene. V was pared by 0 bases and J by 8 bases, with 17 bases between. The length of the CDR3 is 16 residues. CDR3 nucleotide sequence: TGTGCCAGCAGCGTAGCTCCCGGGCCCTCGGAGGAAAAACTGTTTTTT. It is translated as CASSVAPGPSEEKLFF.

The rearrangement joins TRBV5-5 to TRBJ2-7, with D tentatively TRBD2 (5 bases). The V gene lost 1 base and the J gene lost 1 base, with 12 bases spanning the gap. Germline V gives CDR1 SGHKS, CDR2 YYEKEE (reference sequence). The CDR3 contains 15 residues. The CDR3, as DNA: TGTGCCAGCAGCTTGTGGGGAGTCCCTTCCTACGAGCAGTACTTC. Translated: CASSLWGVPSYEQYF.

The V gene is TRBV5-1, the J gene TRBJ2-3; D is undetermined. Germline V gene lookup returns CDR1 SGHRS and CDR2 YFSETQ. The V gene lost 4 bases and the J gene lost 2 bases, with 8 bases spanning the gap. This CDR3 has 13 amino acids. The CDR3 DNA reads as TGCGCCAGCAGCACACGGGCCACAGATACGCAGTATTTT. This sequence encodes CASSTRATDTQYF.

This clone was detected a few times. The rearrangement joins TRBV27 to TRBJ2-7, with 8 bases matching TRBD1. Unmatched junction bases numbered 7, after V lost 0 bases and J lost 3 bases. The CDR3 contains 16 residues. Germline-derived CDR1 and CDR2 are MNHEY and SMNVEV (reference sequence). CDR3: CASSLSPTGVSYEQYF. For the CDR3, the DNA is TGTGCCAGCAGTTTATCCCCGACAGGGGTGAGCTACGAGCAGTACTTC.

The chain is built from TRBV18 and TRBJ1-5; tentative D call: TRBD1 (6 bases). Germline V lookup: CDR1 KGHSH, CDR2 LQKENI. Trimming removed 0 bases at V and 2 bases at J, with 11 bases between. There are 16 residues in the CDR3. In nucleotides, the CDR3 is TGTGCCAGCTCACCACCGATAAGACAGGGCAATCAGCCCCAGCATTTT. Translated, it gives CASSPPIRQGNQPQHF.